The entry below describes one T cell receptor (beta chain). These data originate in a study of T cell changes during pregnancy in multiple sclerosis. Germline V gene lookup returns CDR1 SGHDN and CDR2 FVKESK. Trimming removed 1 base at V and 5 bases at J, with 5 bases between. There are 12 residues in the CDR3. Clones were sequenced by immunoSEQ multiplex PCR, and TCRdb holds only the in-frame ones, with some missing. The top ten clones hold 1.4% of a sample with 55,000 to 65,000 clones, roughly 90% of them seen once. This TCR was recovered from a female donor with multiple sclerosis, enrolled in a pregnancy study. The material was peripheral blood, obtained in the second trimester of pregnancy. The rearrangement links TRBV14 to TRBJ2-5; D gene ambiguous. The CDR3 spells CASSQALETQYF. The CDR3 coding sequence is TGTGCCAGCAGCCAAGCCTTGGAGACCCAGTACTTC. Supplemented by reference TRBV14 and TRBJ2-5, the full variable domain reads EAGVTQFPSHSVIEKGQTVTLRCDPISGHDNLYWYRRVMGKEIKFLLHFVKESKQDESGMPNNRFLAERTGGTYSTLKVQPAELEDSGVYFCASSQALETQYFGPGTRLLVL.